This record looks at one T cell receptor beta chain sequence and its context. This same CDR3 is encoded by further DNA sequences in the sample. This entry comes from a study of OX40 agonist ivuxolimab in advanced cancers. Overall study context: Intravenous ivuxolimab was administered to patients every 2 weeks at 0.01 to 10 mg/kg. Dose-escalation patients' cancers were hepatocellular carcinoma, melanoma, renal cell or head and neck cancer. Subjects had a mean age of approximately 60 years, with a range of 23 to 79; around 83% were male.

At baseline, cycle 4 day 1, and cycle 7 day 1, blood was sampled. Assay: immunoSEQ multiplex PCR; the TCRdb copy retains only in-frame clones and omits some. Seen here are more than 70,000 clones, 65% to 90% observed once, and the top ten hold roughly 2%. Germline CDR1 KGHSH, CDR2 LQKENI. V was trimmed by 6 bases and J by 0 bases, leaving 14 bases between them. This CDR3 spans 15 amino acids. The chain employs TRBV18 and TRBJ1-2; D call uncertain. The TCR comes from an adult with an advanced solid tumor such as melanoma, head and neck, liver or kidney cancer. Here the sequenced sample was CD4+ or CD8+ T cells sorted from blood, taken in a trial of the OX40 agonist ivuxolimab. The CDR3 loop is CASSPSRTTNYGYTF. The DNA for the CDR3 is TGTGCCAGCTCCCCGTCCAGGACCACTAACTATGGCTACACCTTC. The entire variable domain, with the rest obtained from reference TRBV18 and TRBJ1-2, is as follows: NAGVMQNPRHLVRRRGQEARLRCSPMKGHSHVYWYRQLPEEGLKFMVYLQKENIIDESGMPKERFSAEFPKEGPSILRIQQVVRGDSAAYFCASSPSRTTNYGYTFGSGTRLTVV.